The rows below give T cell receptor beta chains drawn from one sample of a study of T cell changes during pregnancy in multiple sclerosis. Here immunoSEQ multiplex PCR was the method, and the copy in TCRdb shows in-frame clones only, minus some. Of some 83,000 clones in the sample, about 89% were seen once. The source was PBMCs, collected in the first trimester of pregnancy. The receptor source for this set is a female donor in good health, serving as a control in a pregnancy study. Some clones in this sample may be carry-over from other donors' samples. CDR3s include the opening cysteine and the closing phenylalanine or tryptophan. D genes are given only for firm matches. Clone size is given for some rows only: seen once, a few or many times, or a class if the clone is expanded.

D gene,J gene,V gene,clone size,CDR3 protein,CDR3 DNA
.,TRBJ1-2,TRBV5-6,.,CASSFQESNYGYTF,TGTGCCAGCAGCTTTCAAGAGTCTAACTATGGCTACACCTTC
TRBD1,TRBJ2-7,TRBV28,.,CASPPGTGLSSYEQYF,TGTGCCAGCCCTCCCGGGACAGGATTGAGCTCCTACGAGCAGTACTTC
.,TRBJ1-1,TRBV28,.,CASSFSTEAFF,TGTGCCAGCAGTTTTAGTACTGAAGCTTTCTTT
TRBD1,TRBJ2-7,TRBV7-2,.,CASSLGQGQYF,TGTGCCAGCAGCTTAGGACAGGGACAGTACTTC
TRBD1,TRBJ2-3,TRBV19,.,CASGETGASTDTQYF,TGTGCCAGTGGGGAGACAGGGGCAAGCACAGATACGCAGTATTTT
TRBD1,TRBJ1-2,TRBV28,.,CASGPGGRAYGYTF,TGTGCCAGCGGACCAGGGGGCCGAGCCTATGGCTACACCTTC
TRBD1,TRBJ1-6,TRBV10-3,few,CAISEDMGQGNSPLHF,TGTGCCATCAGTGAGGATATGGGACAGGGGAATTCACCCCTCCACTTT
TRBD2,TRBJ2-1,TRBV5-4,.,CASSRPGGDNEQFF,TGTGCCAGCAGCCGGCCCGGGGGGGACAATGAGCAGTTCTTC
.,TRBJ1-2,TRBV6-5,.,CASSPAGVTYGYTF,TGTGCCAGCAGCCCCGCCGGGGTAACCTATGGCTACACCTTC
TRBD1,TRBJ1-2,TRBV4-2,.,CASSQGQGVANYGYTF,TGTGCCAGCAGCCAGGGACAGGGGGTCGCTAACTATGGCTACACCTTC
TRBD1,TRBJ1-6,TRBV9,.,CASSAGTGVNSPLHF,TGTGCCAGCAGCGCCGGGACAGGGGTTAATTCACCCCTCCACTTT
TRBD1,TRBJ2-7,TRBV27,once,CASSSWGTGKYEQYF,TGTGCCAGCAGTTCATGGGGGACAGGGAAGTACGAGCAGTACTTC
TRBD1,TRBJ2-3,TRBV29-1,few,CSVGARTGADTQYF,TGCAGCGTTGGGGCTCGGACAGGAGCAGATACGCAGTATTTT
TRBD1,TRBJ2-1,TRBV6-1,.,CASRDRNYNEQFF,TGTGCCAGCAGGGACAGGAACTACAATGAGCAGTTCTTC
TRBD1,TRBJ1-5,TRBV6-1,.,CAVPQGWNQPQHF,TGTGCCGTCCCACAGGGGTGGAATCAGCCCCAGCATTTT
TRBD2,TRBJ2-3,TRBV10-3,.,CAIISERGDTQYF,TGTGCCATCATATCGGAGCGGGGAGATACGCAGTATTTT
.,TRBJ2-7,TRBV6-5,.,CASSYDRKTASYEQYF,TGTGCCAGCAGTTACGACCGGAAAACAGCCTCCTACGAGCAGTACTTC
.,TRBJ2-3,TRBV4-2,.,CASSQAGVGPDTQYF,TGTGCCAGCAGCCAAGCAGGCGTTGGGCCGGATACGCAGTATTTT
TRBD2,TRBJ2-7,TRBV7-6,once,CASSLMGLAGDEQYF,TGTGCCAGCAGCTTAATGGGACTAGCGGGAGACGAGCAGTACTTC
.,TRBJ1-1,TRBV2,.,CASRGPGAFF,TGTGCCAGCAGGGGGCCGGGAGCTTTCTTT
.,TRBJ1-5,TRBV6-6,.,CASSYSSGAGQPQHF,TGTGCCAGCAGTTACTCGTCAGGGGCTGGTCAGCCCCAGCATTTT
TRBD2,TRBJ2-1,TRBV29-1,once,CSVEVSGRGNEQFF,TGCAGCGTTGAAGTTAGCGGGAGGGGCAATGAGCAGTTCTTC
TRBD1,TRBJ1-5,TRBV5-1,.,CASSLNSGGRQPQHF,TGCGCCAGCAGCTTGAATTCAGGGGGCAGGCAGCCCCAGCATTTT
TRBD1,TRBJ1-1,TRBV5-6,.,CASSFPTGDTEAFF,TGTGCCAGCAGCTTCCCTACAGGGGACACTGAAGCTTTCTTT
.,TRBJ2-1,TRBV4-1,.,CASSQDSTNEQFF,TGCGCCAGCAGCCAAGACTCGACTAATGAGCAGTTCTTC
.,TRBJ1-1,TRBV10-2,once,CASSERQNTEAFF,TGCGCCAGCAGTGAGAGACAGAACACTGAAGCTTTCTTT
.,TRBJ2-7,TRBV15,.,CATSSRGRGDYEQYF,TGTGCCACCAGCAGTCGAGGGCGGGGAGACTACGAGCAGTACTTC
TRBD2,TRBJ2-2,TRBV10-3,few,CAISDLSGGNTGELFF,TGTGCCATCAGTGACCTTAGCGGGGGGAACACCGGGGAGCTGTTTTTT
TRBD2,TRBJ2-1,TRBV14,.,CASSALAGGQNEQFF,TGTGCCAGCAGCGCGTTAGCGGGGGGGCAAAATGAGCAGTTCTTC
TRBD1,TRBJ2-1,TRBV19,.,CASSTRTGLINNEQFF,TGTGCCAGTAGTACCAGGACAGGGCTTATTAACAATGAGCAGTTCTTC
.,TRBJ1-3,TRBV28,few,CASSSVNLGGSGNTIYF,TGTGCCAGCAGTTCCGTCAACTTGGGAGGCTCTGGAAACACCATATATTTT
.,TRBJ2-5,TRBV18,.,CASSPLRLGRETQYF,TGTGCCAGCTCACCACTCCGGCTGGGCCGGGAGACCCAGTACTTC
.,TRBJ2-2,TRBV29-1,.,CSVEIPGVWTGELFF,TGCAGCGTTGAAATACCAGGGGTATGGACCGGGGAGCTGTTTTTT
.,TRBJ1-3,TRBV5-4,.,CASSRTGTGNTIYF,TGTGCCAGCAGCAGAACAGGGACAGGAAACACCATATATTTT
.,TRBJ1-2,TRBV28,.,CASSFTGGLYGYTF,TGTGCCAGCAGTTTCACGGGGGGACTCTATGGCTACACCTTC
.,TRBJ1-3,TRBV11-3,.,CASSLGCFRLFSGNTIYF,TGTGCCAGCAGCTTAGGATGTTTTAGATTATTTTCTGGAAACACCATATATTTT
TRBD1,TRBJ1-1,TRBV11-1,.,CASSQGQGEAFF,TGTGCCAGCAGCCAGGGACAGGGAGAAGCTTTCTTT
.,TRBJ1-1,TRBV29-1,.,CSGRGNTEAFF,TGCAGCGGCAGGGGGAACACTGAAGCTTTCTTT
TRBD2,TRBJ2-7,TRBV4-3,.,CASSQDSGGGSYEQYF,TGCGCCAGCAGCCAAGATTCGGGCGGCGGGAGCTACGAGCAGTACTTC
TRBD1,TRBJ1-1,TRBV15,.,CATSRDRGMNTEAFF,TGTGCCACCAGCAGGGACAGGGGAATGAACACTGAAGCTTTCTTT
.,TRBJ2-7,TRBV6-1,.,CASRGTSTYEQYF,TGTGCCAGCAGGGGGACTTCTACCTACGAGCAGTACTTC
TRBD1,TRBJ1-1,TRBV19,.,CASSTIRGTEAFF,TGTGCCAGTAGTACGATCAGGGGGACTGAAGCTTTCTTT
.,TRBJ1-4,TRBV5-6,.,CASSFGAWEKLFF,TGTGCCAGCAGCTTTGGGGCTTGGGAAAAACTGTTTTTT
TRBD2,TRBJ2-5,TRBV15,.,CATSSPRTSGSVTQYF,TGTGCCACCAGCAGTCCCCGGACTAGCGGATCTGTGACCCAGTACTTC
.,TRBJ1-1,TRBV28,once,CASSFSQTDEAFF,TGTGCCAGCAGTTTCTCCCAGACTGATGAAGCTTTCTTT
.,TRBJ2-7,TRBV28,.,CASRQPSYEQYF,TGTGCCAGCAGACAACCCTCCTACGAGCAGTACTTC
.,TRBJ2-1,TRBV6-5,.,CASSYAQGPYNEQFF,TGTGCCAGCAGTTACGCCCAGGGCCCCTACAATGAGCAGTTCTTC
.,TRBJ2-1,TRBV27,.,CASSSPLRSRRSYNEQFF,TGTGCCAGCAGTAGCCCCCTTCGGTCTAGGCGCTCCTACAATGAGCAGTTCTTC
TRBD1,TRBJ2-6,TRBV19,.,CASQTTGTGANVLTF,TGTGCCAGCCAGACGACAGGGACTGGGGCCAACGTCCTGACTTTC
TRBD1,TRBJ2-7,TRBV14,.,CASSLPGQTYYEQYF,TGTGCCAGCAGCCTACCGGGACAGACCTACTACGAGCAGTACTTC
.,TRBJ1-5,TRBV6-1,.,CASSDVQPQHF,TGTGCCAGCAGTGATGTACAGCCCCAGCATTTT
.,TRBJ2-5,TRBV7-9,.,CASSLATGMGPQYF,TGTGCCAGCAGCTTAGCCACAGGGATGGGGCCCCAGTACTTC
.,TRBJ1-2,TRBV19,.,CASRPNSYGYTF,TGTGCCAGTAGACCAAACAGCTATGGCTACACCTTC
.,TRBJ2-6,TRBV4-2,.,CASSQEPPHIQEPLSGANVLTF,TGTGCCAGCAGCCAAGAACCCCCTCACATACAGGAGCCTCTTTCTGGGGCCAACGTCCTGACTTTC
TRBD2,TRBJ2-3,TRBV11-2,.,CASSPLAGMPDTQYF,TGTGCCAGCAGCCCACTAGCGGGAATGCCAGATACGCAGTATTTT
.,TRBJ2-1,TRBV11-3,.,CASSPGGRRGSYNEQFF,TGTGCCAGCAGCCCAGGGGGACGGAGGGGCTCCTACAATGAGCAGTTCTTC
.,TRBJ2-1,TRBV4-2,.,CASSQTRLGNEQFF,TGTGCCAGCAGCCAAACAAGACTAGGCAATGAGCAGTTCTTC
.,TRBJ1-3,TRBV10-3,.,CAISVIENSGNTIYF,TGTGCCATCAGTGTTATAGAGAACTCTGGAAACACCATATATTTT
TRBD1,TRBJ2-3,TRBV7-9,.,CASSLGGGTGGADTQYF,TGTGCCAGCAGCTTGGGGGGAGGGACAGGGGGCGCAGATACGCAGTATTTT